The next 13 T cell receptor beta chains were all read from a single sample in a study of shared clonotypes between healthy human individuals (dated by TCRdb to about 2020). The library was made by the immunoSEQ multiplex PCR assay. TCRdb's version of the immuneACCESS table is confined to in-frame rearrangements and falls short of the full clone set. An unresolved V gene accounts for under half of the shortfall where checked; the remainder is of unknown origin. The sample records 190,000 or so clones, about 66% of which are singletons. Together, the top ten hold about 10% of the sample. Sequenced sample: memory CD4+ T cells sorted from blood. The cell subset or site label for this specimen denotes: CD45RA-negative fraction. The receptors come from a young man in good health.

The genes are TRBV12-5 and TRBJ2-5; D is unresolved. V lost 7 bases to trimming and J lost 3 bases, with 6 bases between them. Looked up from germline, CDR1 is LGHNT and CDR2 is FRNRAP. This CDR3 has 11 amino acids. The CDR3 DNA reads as TGTGCTAGTGCCTTAGAAGAGACCCAGTACTTC. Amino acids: CASALEETQYF.

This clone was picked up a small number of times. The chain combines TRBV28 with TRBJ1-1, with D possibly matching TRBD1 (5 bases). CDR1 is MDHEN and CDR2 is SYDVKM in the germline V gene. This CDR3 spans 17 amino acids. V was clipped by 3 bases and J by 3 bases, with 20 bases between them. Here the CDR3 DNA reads TGTGCCAGCAGTTTTAGGTGGGGCGGAAGGAAGGACACTGAAGCTTTCTTT. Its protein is CASSFRWGGRKDTEAFF.

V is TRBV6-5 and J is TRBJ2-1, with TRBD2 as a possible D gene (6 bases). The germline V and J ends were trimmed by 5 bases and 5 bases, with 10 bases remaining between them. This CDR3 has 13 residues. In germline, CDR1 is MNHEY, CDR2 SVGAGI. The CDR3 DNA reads TGTGCCAGCAGTGCGGGACCAAACAATGAGCAGTTCTTC. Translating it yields CASSAGPNNEQFF.

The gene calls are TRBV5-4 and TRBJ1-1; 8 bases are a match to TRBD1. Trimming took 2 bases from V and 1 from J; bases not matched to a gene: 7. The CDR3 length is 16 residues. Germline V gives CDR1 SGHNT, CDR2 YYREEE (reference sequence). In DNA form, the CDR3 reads TGTGCCAGCAGCTTCTCCGGACAGGGAGGGAACACTGAAGCTTTCTTT. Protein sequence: CASSFSGQGGNTEAFF.

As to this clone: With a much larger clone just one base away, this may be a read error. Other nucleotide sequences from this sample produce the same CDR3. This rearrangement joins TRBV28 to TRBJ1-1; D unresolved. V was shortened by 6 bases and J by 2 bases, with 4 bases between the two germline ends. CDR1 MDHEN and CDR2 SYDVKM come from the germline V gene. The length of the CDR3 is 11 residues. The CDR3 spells CASRVNTEAFF. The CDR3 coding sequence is TGTGCCAGCAGAGTAAACACTGAAGCTTTCTTT.

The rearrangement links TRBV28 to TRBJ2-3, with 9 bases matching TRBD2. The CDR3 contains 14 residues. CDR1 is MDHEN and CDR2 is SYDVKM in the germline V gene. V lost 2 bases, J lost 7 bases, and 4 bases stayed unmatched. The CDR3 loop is CASSLRLAGYTQYF. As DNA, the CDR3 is TGTGCCAGCAGTTTAAGGCTAGCGGGGTATACGCAGTATTTT.

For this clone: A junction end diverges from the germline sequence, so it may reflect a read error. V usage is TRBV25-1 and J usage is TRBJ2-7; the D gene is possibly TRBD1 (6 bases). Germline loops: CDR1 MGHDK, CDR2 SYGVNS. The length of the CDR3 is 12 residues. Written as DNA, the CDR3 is TGTGCCAGCAGTGAATTCACAGGGACGGCGGTCTTC. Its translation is CASSEFTGTAVF.

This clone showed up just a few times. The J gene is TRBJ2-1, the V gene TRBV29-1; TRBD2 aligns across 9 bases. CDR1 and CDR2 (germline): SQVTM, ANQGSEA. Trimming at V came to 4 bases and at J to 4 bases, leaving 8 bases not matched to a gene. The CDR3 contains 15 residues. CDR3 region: CSVGGAGGRYNEQFF. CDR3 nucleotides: TGCAGCGTTGGCGGGGCGGGAGGGCGATACAATGAGCAGTTCTTC.

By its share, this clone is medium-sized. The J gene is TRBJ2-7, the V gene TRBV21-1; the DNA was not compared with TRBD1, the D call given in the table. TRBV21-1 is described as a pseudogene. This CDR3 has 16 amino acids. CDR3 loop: CASSKGWGRVGYEQYF. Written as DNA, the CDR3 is TGTGCCAGCAGCAAAGGGTGGGGCAGAGTAGGCTACGAGCAGTACTTC.

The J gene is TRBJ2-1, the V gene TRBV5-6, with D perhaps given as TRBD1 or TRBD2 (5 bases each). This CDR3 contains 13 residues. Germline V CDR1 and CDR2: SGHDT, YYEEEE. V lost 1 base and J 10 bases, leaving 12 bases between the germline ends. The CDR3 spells CASSLNWGGEQFF. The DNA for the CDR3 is TGTGCCAGCAGCTTGAACTGGGGCGGGGAGCAGTTCTTC.

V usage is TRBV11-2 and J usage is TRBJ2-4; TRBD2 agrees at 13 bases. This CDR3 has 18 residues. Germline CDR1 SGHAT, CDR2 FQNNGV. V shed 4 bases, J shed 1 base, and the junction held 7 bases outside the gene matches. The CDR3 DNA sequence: TGTGCCAGCAGCTCGGGACTAGCGGGGCTCGGCGCCAAAAACATTCAGTACTTC. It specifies CASSSGLAGLGAKNIQYF.

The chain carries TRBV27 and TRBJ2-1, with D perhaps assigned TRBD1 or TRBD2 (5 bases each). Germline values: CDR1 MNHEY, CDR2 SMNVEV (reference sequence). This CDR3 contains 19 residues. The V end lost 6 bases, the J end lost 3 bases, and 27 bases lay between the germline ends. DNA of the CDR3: TGTGCCAGCAGGGCGGATAGTCGGGACCCCCTAGTTGTCTACAATGAGCAGTTCTTC. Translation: CASRADSRDPLVVYNEQFF.

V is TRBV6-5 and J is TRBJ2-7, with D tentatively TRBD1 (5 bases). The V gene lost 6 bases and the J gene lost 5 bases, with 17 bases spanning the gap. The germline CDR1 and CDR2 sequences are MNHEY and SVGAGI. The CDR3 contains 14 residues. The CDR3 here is CASRAPGRVDEQYF. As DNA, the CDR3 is TGTGCCAGCAGGGCCCCGGGCAGGGTCGACGAGCAGTACTTC.